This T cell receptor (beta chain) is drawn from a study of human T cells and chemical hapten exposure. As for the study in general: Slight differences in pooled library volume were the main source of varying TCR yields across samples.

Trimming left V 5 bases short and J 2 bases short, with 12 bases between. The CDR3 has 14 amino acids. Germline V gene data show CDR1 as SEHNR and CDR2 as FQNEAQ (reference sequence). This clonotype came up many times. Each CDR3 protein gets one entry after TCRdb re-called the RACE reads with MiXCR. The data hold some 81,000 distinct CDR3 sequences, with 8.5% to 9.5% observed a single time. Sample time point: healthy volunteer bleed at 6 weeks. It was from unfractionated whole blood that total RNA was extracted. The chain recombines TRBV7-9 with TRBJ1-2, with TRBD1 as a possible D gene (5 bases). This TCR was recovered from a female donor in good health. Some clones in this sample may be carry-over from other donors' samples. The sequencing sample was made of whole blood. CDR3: CASSPGRRNYGYTF. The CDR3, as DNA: TGTGCCAGCAGCCCGGGACGGAGGAACTATGGCTACACCTTC.